This TCR beta chain was identified in a study of blood T cell repertoires in COVID-19. Study information: Some COVID-19 samples were acute and others convalescent; all came from the United States, Italy and Spain.

Measured with immunoSEQ multiplex PCR; TCRdb has only the in-frame clones, and not every one. Among about 260,000 clones listed, about nine tenths were seen once. Source material: peripheral blood. The sequence was obtained from a woman aged 40 to 50 who had recovered from COVID-19.

Here the CDR3 DNA reads TGCGCCAGCAGCCAACAGAATCCGGGACTTAATGAAAAACTGTTTTTT. It encodes CASSQQNPGLNEKLFF. The chain combines TRBV4-3 with TRBJ1-4, with D maybe TRBD1 (5 bases). The germline V gene has CDR1 LGHNA and CDR2 YSLEER. With 2 bases removed from V and 4 bases from J, the gap between germline ends came to 14 bases. CDR3 length: 16 residues.